Listed below are T cell receptor beta chains from one sample, sequenced in a study of T cell responses to AZD1222 COVID-19 vaccine. The data were produced by immunoSEQ multiplex PCR, yet TCRdb's version contains in-frame clones alone and is incomplete. The sample holds roughly 110,000 clones, about 90% seen once. The sequenced sample was peripheral blood, obtained 28 days after the second AZD1222 dose. The receptors originated from an adult who received the AZD1222 COVID-19 vaccine. Both conserved end residues are part of each CDR3. A D gene is named only where the DNA matches it firmly. Only part of the rows carry a size: once, few, many, or a class if the clone is expanded.

clone size	D gene	V gene	J gene	CDR3 protein	CDR3 DNA
.	.	TRBV7-2	TRBJ1-1	CASSLIGQKGGNTEAFF	TGTGCCAGCAGCTTAATTGGACAAAAGGGGGGGAACACTGAAGCTTTCTTT
.	TRBD2	TRBV9	TRBJ2-3	CASSPGGWTDTQYF	TGTGCCAGCAGCCCGGGAGGGTGGACAGATACGCAGTATTTT
once	.	TRBV5-4	TRBJ1-1	CASSGRDTQRNTEAFF	TGTGCCAGCAGCGGCCGGGACACCCAACGAAACACTGAAGCTTTCTTT
.	.	TRBV7-9	TRBJ2-2	CASSLTGAMNTGELFF	TGTGCCAGCAGCTTAACTGGGGCCATGAACACCGGGGAGCTGTTTTTT
.	.	TRBV2	TRBJ2-7	CASRPGPGEQYF	TGTGCCAGCAGGCCGGGGCCTGGCGAGCAGTACTTC
.	TRBD1	TRBV7-9	TRBJ2-7	CASRTDRAGEQYF	TGTGCCAGCAGAACGGACAGGGCCGGGGAGCAGTACTTC
.	.	TRBV30	TRBJ2-3	CAWIQGLRTDTQYF	TGTGCCTGGATACAGGGCCTTCGCACAGATACGCAGTATTTT
.	.	TRBV14	TRBJ1-3	CASSQDVAVGHTIYF	TGTGCCAGCAGCCAAGATGTGGCAGTCGGGCACACCATATATTTT
.	.	TRBV9	TRBJ1-6	CASRPRDKDSPLHF	TGTGCCAGCCGCCCACGGGACAAAGATTCACCCCTCCACTTT
.	.	TRBV5-5	TRBJ2-5	CASSSNTGLGGETQYF	TGTGCCAGCAGCTCCAATACAGGGCTGGGTGGAGAGACCCAGTACTTC
.	.	TRBV19	TRBJ1-1	CASSIWSRGTEAFF	TGTGCCAGTAGTATATGGAGCAGGGGTACTGAAGCTTTCTTT
few	TRBD1	TRBV29-1	TRBJ1-4	CSVEAWSGGSEKLFF	TGCAGCGTTGAAGCCTGGTCAGGGGGTAGTGAAAAACTGTTTTTT
once	.	TRBV30	TRBJ2-1	CAWGGSLQFF	TGTGCCTGGGGTGGGTCGCTGCAGTTCTTC
.	TRBD2	TRBV6-5	TRBJ2-5	CASSTSGEVWETQYF	TGTGCCAGCAGTACTAGCGGGGAGGTGTGGGAGACCCAGTACTTC
.	TRBD2	TRBV10-3	TRBJ2-1	CAISPFYFYVAGSGNEQFF	TGTGCCATCAGCCCTTTTTATTTTTACGTAGCGGGATCGGGTAATGAGCAGTTCTTC
.	.	TRBV10-3	TRBJ2-5	CAISDARNQETQYF	TGTGCCATCAGTGACGCAAGGAACCAAGAGACCCAGTACTTC
.	TRBD1	TRBV9	TRBJ1-6	CASSVTGGESPLHF	TGTGCCAGCAGCGTAACAGGGGGCGAGTCACCCCTCCACTTT
.	.	TRBV7-8	TRBJ1-1	CASSLTGPGDTEAFF	TGTGCCAGCAGCTTAACGGGCCCAGGAGACACTGAAGCTTTCTTT
.	TRBD1	TRBV19	TRBJ2-6	CASSSTGTGTRGANVLTF	TGTGCCAGTAGTAGCACCGGGACAGGGACGCGTGGGGCCAACGTCCTGACTTTC
.	.	TRBV19	TRBJ2-7	CASSSDSGYEQYF	TGTGCCAGTTCCTCGGACAGCGGCTACGAGCAGTACTTC
once	.	TRBV28	TRBJ2-3	CASSLRDTQYF	TGTGCCAGCAGTCTCAGGGATACGCAGTATTTT
.	TRBD1	TRBV11-2	TRBJ1-1	CASSLSGGEKAFF	TGTGCCAGCAGCTTATCAGGGGGGGAAAAAGCTTTCTTT
.	TRBD1	TRBV10-3	TRBJ1-2	CAIGPLGQGSYGYTF	TGTGCCATCGGGCCCTTGGGACAGGGGAGCTACGGCTACACCTTC
.	.	TRBV24-1	TRBJ2-1	CATSSPPGPILNEQFF	TGTGCCACCAGTTCGCCCCCGGGACCTATTCTCAATGAGCAGTTCTTC
.	.	TRBV6-1	TRBJ1-2	CASSELRSGGYTF	TGTGCCAGCAGTGAATTAAGGTCGGGCGGCTACACCTTC
.	.	TRBV6-5	TRBJ1-4	CASRDGNQGTEKLFF	TGTGCCAGCAGGGACGGGAACCAGGGAACTGAAAAACTGTTTTTT
.	TRBD1	TRBV7-8	TRBJ1-5	CASSFGGQGSNQPQHF	TGTGCCAGCAGCTTCGGAGGACAGGGAAGCAATCAGCCCCAGCATTTT
.	.	TRBV19	TRBJ1-1	CASTLEAMNTEAFF	TGTGCCAGTACCTTAGAGGCCATGAACACTGAAGCTTTCTTT
few	TRBD2	TRBV28	TRBJ2-7	CASSFGLAGAYEQYF	TGTGCCAGCAGTTTCGGACTAGCGGGAGCCTACGAGCAGTACTTC
.	.	TRBV5-1	TRBJ1-1	CASRLQGNTEAFF	TGCGCCAGCAGACTACAGGGGAACACTGAAGCTTTCTTT
.	TRBD2	TRBV28	TRBJ2-7	CASSLRRIAGGHEQYF	TGTGCCAGCAGTTTACGCCGGATAGCGGGAGGTCACGAGCAGTACTTC
.	TRBD1	TRBV4-3	TRBJ1-2	CASSQDLQGARGYTF	TGCGCCAGCAGCCAAGATTTACAGGGGGCCCGTGGCTACACCTTC
.	.	TRBV5-6	TRBJ1-2	CASSLTMGTYGYTF	TGTGCCAGCAGCTTAACAATGGGGACTTATGGCTACACCTTC
.	.	TRBV6-4	TRBJ1-2	CASSPSQGYGGYTF	TGTGCCAGCAGCCCCAGCCAGGGATATGGTGGCTACACCTTC
.	.	TRBV6-5	TRBJ1-5	CASSWGAGSNQPQHF	TGTGCCAGCAGTTGGGGCGCGGGGAGCAATCAGCCCCAGCATTTT
few	.	TRBV7-8	TRBJ2-4	CASSLGTLENIQYF	TGTGCCAGCAGCTTAGGGACATTGGAAAACATTCAGTACTTC
.	.	TRBV5-4	TRBJ2-3	CASSLPGLADTQYF	TGTGCCAGCAGCCTTCCGGGACTGGCAGATACGCAGTATTTT
.	.	TRBV3-1/TRBV3-2	TRBJ1-6	CASSQGSHSPLHF	TGTGCCAGCAGCCAAGGAAGCCATTCACCCCTCCACTTT
once	.	TRBV6-5	TRBJ2-7	CASSYSKVGSYEQYF	TGTGCCAGCAGTTACTCGAAGGTTGGCTCCTACGAGCAGTACTTC
.	.	TRBV5-1	TRBJ1-2	CASSLVDNYGYTF	TGCGCCAGCAGCTTGGTAGACAACTATGGCTACACCTTC
.	TRBD2	TRBV6-1	TRBJ2-5	CASSDQRGTQETQYF	TGTGCCAGCAGTGACCAGCGGGGGACTCAAGAGACCCAGTACTTC